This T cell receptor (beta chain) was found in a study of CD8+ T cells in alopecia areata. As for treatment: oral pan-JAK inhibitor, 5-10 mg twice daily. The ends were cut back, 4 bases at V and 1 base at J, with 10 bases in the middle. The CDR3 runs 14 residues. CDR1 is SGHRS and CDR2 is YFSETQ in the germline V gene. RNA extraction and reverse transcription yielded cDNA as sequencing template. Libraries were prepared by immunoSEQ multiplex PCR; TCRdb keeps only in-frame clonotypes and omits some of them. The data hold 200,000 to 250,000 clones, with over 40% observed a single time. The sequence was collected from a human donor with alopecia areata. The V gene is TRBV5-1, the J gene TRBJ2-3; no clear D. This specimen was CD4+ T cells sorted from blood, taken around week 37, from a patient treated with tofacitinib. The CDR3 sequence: CASSPLTRTDTQYF. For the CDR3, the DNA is TGCGCCAGCAGCCCACTCACCCGCACAGATACGCAGTATTTT.